This record concerns one T cell receptor beta chain sequence. After re-calling the 5' RACE reads, TCRdb lists one entry per CDR3 protein, DNA absent. The sample data list approximately 160,000 distinct CDR3 sequences. Collection yielded approximately 2.5 ml of blood per donor. The CDR3 totals 15 residues. Germline CDR1 and CDR2: SGHTA and FQGNSA. The source of the sample is a study of monozygotic twins with inflammatory bowel disease. Specimen: blood. V and J are TRBV7-2 and TRBJ2-1. This clonotype was obtained from a human donor with ulcerative colitis or Crohn's disease, or a healthy co-twin of an affected twin (not recorded which). CDR3 in amino acids: CASSPDPSSYNEQFF.